This T cell receptor beta chain is drawn from a study of T cell responses to AZD1222 COVID-19 vaccine. The protocol was immunoSEQ multiplex PCR, while the TCRdb copy is restricted to in-frame clones and leaves out a portion. The repertoire holds 90,000 to 150,000 clones, with around 90% as singletons. Study-wide points: Sampling that yielded the repertoires occurred only after the peak T cell response. Spike-specific TCR breadth and depth rose after two AZD1222 doses. At baseline, seropositivity was found in only a handful of AZD1222 recipients. Donors were largely white British and mainly female; clonal diversity was possibly underestimated.

The CDR3 covers 19 residues. CDR1 and CDR2 from the germline V gene are LGHDT and YNNKEL (reference sequence). V shed 4 bases and J 0 bases; nucleotides not matched to a gene: 12. On this clone itself: Its target is not known.

The TCR was taken from an adult who received the MenACWY meningococcal vaccine as a control. Source: peripheral blood, taken 28 days after the second dose of the MenACWY control vaccine. V gene TRBV3-1 (or the pseudogene TRBV3-2) combines with J gene TRBJ2-1; 10 bases match TRBD2. The CDR3 here is CASSLNTLAGESSYNEQFF. Here the CDR3 DNA reads TGTGCCAGCAGCCTCAATACCCTAGCGGGAGAAAGCTCCTACAATGAGCAGTTCTTC.